The sample holds one count of the clone carrying this TCR beta chain. The data stem from a study of blood T cell repertoires in COVID-19. Across the study: Acute-phase and convalescent COVID-19 samples originated in the United States, Italy and Spain.

Original processing notes: Researchers report that nucleated cell counts were estimated from reference gene primer amplification. The method was immunoSEQ multiplex PCR; TCRdb's version includes in-frame clones alone and lacks a portion of them. The DNA gave D and trimming, while V, J and clone size come from that table. The sample shows fewer than 70,000 clones, over 75% of them seen only once. Trimming stripped 5 bases from V and 6 bases from J, with 11 bases between. The CDR3 totals 13 residues. CDR1 LNHDA and CDR2 SQIVND come from the germline V gene (reference sequence). This chain uses TRBV19 with TRBJ1-5; maybe TRBD1 (6 bases). Material for sequencing was peripheral blood. The receptor was isolated from a human donor in a cohort sampled during active COVID-19. The CDR3 bases are TGTGCCAGTAGTTTGGTAGGGGGTCAGCCCCAGCATTTT. Its protein product is CASSLVGGQPQHF.